The present entry profiles one T cell receptor beta chain with its context. The data were taken from a study of blood T cell repertoires in COVID-19. Study-level information: Samples came from the United States, Italy and Spain, spanning acute and convalescent COVID-19. The analysed material was cDNA or gDNA that came from T cells, B-cell-depleted T cells, or PBMCs.

How the authors handled the data: The assay estimated nucleated cells by amplifying reference gene primers. Measured with immunoSEQ multiplex PCR; TCRdb has only the in-frame clones, and not every one. That table supplies the V and J calls and clone size; D and trimming were determined from the DNA. The table lists under 150,000 clones, about 76% of them singletons. V was shortened by 6 bases and J by 0 bases, with 9 bases between the two germline ends. The germline V gene has CDR1 MNHNY and CDR2 SVGAGI (reference sequence). CDR3 length: 14 residues. Sequenced sample: peripheral blood. The TCR comes from a man older than 75 with acute or convalescent COVID-19. The genes are TRBV6-6 and TRBJ1-5, with D possibly matching TRBD1 (5 bases). CDR3 DNA: TGTGCCAGCAGCCAGGGATATAGCAATCAGCCCCAGCATTTT. This encodes CASSQGYSNQPQHF.